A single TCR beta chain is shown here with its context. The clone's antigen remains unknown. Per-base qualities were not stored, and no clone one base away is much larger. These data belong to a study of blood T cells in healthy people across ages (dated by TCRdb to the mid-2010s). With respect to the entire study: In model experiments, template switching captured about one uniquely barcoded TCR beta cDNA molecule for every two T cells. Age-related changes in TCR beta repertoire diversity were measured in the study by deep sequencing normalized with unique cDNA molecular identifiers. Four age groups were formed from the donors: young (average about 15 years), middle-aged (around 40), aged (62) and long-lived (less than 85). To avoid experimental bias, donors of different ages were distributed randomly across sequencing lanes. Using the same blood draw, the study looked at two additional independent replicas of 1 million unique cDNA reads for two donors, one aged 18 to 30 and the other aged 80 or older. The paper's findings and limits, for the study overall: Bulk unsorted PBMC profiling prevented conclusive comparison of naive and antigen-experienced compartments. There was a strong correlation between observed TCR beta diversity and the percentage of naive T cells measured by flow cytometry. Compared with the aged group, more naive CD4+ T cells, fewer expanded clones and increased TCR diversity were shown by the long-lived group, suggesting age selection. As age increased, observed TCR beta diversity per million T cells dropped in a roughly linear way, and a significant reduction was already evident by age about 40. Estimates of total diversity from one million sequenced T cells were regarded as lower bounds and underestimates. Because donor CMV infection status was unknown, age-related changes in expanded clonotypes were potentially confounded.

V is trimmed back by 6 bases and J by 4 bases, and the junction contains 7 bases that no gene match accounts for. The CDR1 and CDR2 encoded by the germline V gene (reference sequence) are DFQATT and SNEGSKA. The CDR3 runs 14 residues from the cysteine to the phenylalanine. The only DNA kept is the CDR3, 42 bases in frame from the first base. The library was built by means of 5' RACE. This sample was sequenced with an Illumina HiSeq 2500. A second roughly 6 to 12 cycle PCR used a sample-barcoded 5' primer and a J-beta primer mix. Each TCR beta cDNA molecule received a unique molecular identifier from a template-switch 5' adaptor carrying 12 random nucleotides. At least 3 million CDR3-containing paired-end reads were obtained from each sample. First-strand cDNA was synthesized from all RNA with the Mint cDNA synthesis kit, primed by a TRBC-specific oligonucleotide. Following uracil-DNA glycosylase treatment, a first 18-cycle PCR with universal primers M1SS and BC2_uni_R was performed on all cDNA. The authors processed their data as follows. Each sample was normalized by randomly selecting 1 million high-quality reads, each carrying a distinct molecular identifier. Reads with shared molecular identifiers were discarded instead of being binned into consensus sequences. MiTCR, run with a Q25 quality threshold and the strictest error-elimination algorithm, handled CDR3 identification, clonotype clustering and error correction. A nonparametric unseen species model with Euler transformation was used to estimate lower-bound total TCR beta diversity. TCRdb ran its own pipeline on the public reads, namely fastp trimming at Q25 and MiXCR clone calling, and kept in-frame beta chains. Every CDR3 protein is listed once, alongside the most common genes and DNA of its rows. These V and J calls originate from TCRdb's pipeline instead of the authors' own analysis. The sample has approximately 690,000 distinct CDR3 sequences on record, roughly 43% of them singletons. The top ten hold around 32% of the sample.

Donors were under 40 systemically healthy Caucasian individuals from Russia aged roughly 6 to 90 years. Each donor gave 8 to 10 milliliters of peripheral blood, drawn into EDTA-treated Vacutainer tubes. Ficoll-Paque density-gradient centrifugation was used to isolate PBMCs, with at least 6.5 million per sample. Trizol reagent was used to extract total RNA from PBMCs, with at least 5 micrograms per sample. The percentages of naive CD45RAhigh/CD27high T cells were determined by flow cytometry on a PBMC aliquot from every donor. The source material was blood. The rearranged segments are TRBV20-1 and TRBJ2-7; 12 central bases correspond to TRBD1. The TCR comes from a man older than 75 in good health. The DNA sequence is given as TGCAGTGCCGAAGGGACAGGGGGCCTTTACGAGCAGTACTTC. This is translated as CSAEGTGGLYEQYF.